The clone carrying this TCR beta chain was recorded a few times. Its specificity is unknown. A universal primer site came from template switching; cDNA carried unique molecular identifiers. A single record per CDR3 protein comes from TCRdb applying MiXCR to the 5' RACE reads. This sample carries 1.5 million to 2 million distinct CDR3 sequences, around 33% of them seen once, and the ten largest clones take approximately 0.29%. The entry originates in a study of identical twins. Findings of the study overall: In cord blood, abundant beta clonotypes had fewer insertions; memory showed no trend.

The clonotype comes from a newborn girl in good health. The sequenced sample consisted of cord blood.

As DNA, the CDR3 is TGTGCCACCAGAGGGTGGGGGAACAATGAGCAGTTCTTC. Protein product: CATRGWGNNEQFF. The chain couples TRBV24-1 to TRBJ2-1, with D possibly being TRBD1 or TRBD2 (5 bases each). V lost 7 bases and J lost 5, with 11 bases in between. The CDR3 totals 13 residues. CDR1 KGHDR and CDR2 SFDVKD come from the germline V gene.